This record covers a single TCR beta chain. This record comes from a study of blood T cell repertoires in COVID-19. Study processing details: Amplification from reference gene primers served as the basis for estimated nucleated cell counts. Produced via immunoSEQ multiplex PCR; TCRdb's table is partial and in-frame only. The V and J calls and clone size come from that table; D and trimming were worked out from the DNA. In the table there are around 190,000 clones, 86% of which are singletons. The study drew participants aged about 18 to 95 years from about two dozen US areas. The ends were cut back, 6 bases at V and 0 bases at J, with 9 bases in the middle. The V gene's germline CDR1 is SNHLY and CDR2 FYNNEI. This CDR3 comprises 14 residues.

Sequencing was done on a sample of PBMCs or T cells enriched from blood (not recorded which). The rearrangement joins TRBV2 to TRBJ2-1; D ambiguous. The receptor was isolated from a woman aged 40 to 49 in a cohort exposed to, infected with or recovered from COVID-19 (not recorded which). The CDR3 nucleotides are TGTGCCAGCAGCAAACTTAGCTCCTACAATGAGCAGTTCTTC. This gives the protein CASSKLSSYNEQFF. The whole variable domain, remainder taken from reference TRBV2 and TRBJ2-1, is EPEVTQTPSHQVTQMGQEVILRCVPISNHLYFYWYRQILGQKVEFLVSFYNNEISEKSEIFDDQFSVERPDGSNFTLKIRSTKLEDSAMYFCASSKLSSYNEQFFGPGTRLTVL.